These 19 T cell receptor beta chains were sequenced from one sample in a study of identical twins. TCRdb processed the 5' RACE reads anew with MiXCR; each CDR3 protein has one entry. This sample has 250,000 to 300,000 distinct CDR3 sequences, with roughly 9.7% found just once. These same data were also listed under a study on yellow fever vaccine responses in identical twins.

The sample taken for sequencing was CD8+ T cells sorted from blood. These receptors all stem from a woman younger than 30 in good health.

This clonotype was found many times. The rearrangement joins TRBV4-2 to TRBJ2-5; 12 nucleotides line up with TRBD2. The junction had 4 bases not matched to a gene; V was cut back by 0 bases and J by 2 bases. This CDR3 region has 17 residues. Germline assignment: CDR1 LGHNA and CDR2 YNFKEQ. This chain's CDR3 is CASSQEGLAGDQETQYF. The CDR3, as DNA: TGTGCCAGCAGCCAAGAGGGACTAGCGGGTGATCAAGAGACCCAGTACTTC.

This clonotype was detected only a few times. CDR3 sequence (DNA): TGTGCCAGCAGCAAATCCTATAGACTAGCGGGAGCCTACGAGCAGTACTTC. It specifies CASSKSYRLAGAYEQYF. The chain has TRBV21-1 and TRBJ2-7; whether TRBD2, the table's D call, matches the DNA was not checked. TRBV21-1 is described as a pseudogene. The CDR3 consists of 17 residues.

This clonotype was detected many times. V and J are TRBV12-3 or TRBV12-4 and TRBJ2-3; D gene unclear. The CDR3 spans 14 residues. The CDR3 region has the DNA TGTGCTACCGTCCCCGCTGCTGGCACAGATACGCAGTATTTT. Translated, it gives CATVPAAGTDTQYF.

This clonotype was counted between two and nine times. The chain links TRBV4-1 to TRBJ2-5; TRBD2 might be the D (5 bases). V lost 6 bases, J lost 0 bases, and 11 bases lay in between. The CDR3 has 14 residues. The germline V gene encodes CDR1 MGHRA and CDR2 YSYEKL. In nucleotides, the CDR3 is TGCGCCAGCAGTGCAGCGGCGTACCAAGAGACCCAGTACTTC. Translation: CASSAAAYQETQYF.

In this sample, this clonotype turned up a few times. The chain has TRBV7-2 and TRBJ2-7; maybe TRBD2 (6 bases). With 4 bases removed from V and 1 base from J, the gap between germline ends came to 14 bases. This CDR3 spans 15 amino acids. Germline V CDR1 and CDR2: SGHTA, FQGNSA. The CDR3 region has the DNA TGTGCCAGCAGCTCTATAGGAGGGCTGTCCTACGAGCAGTACTTC. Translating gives CASSSIGGLSYEQYF.

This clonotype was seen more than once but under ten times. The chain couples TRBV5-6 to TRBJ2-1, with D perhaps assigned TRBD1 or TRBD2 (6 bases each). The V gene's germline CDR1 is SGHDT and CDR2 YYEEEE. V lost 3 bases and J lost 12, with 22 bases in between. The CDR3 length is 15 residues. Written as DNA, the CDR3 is TGTGCCAGCAGCTCCCGAGGGGGGCCGGGGAGTGGGCAGTTCTTC. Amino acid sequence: CASSSRGGPGSGQFF. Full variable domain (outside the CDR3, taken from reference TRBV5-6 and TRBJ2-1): DAGVTQSPTHLIKTRGQQVTLRCSPKSGHDTVSWYQQALGQGPQFIFQYYEEEERQRGNFPDRFSGHQFPNYSSELNVNALLLGDSALYLCASSSRGGPGSGQFFGPGTRLTVL.

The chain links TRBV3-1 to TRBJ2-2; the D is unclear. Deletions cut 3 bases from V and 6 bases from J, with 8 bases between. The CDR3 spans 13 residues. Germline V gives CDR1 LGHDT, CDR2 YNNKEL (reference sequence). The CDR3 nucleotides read TGTGCCAGCAGCCAGGCGTCCGCCGGGGAGCTGTTTTTT. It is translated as CASSQASAGELFF.

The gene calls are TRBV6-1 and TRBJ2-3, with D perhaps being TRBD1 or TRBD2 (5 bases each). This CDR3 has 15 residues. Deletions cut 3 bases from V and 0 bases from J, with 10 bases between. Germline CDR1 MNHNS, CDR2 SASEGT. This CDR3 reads CASSEMRGSTDTQYF. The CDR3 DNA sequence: TGTGCCAGCAGTGAGATGAGGGGTAGCACAGATACGCAGTATTTT.

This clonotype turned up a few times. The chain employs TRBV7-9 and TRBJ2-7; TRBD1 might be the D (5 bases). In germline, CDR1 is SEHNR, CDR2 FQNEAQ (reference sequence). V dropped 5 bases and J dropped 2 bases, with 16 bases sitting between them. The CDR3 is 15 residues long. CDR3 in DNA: TGTGCCAGCAGCCCAGGGAAGCAGATCGCCTACGAGCAGTACTTC. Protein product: CASSPGKQIAYEQYF.

The CDR3 DNA sequence: TGTGCCAGCAGTTTTGAGGGGTCGGGCTATGGCTACACCTTC. This gives the protein CASSFEGSGYGYTF. The chain is built from TRBV28 and TRBJ1-2; D is perhaps TRBD1 (5 bases). The V gene's germline CDR1 is MDHEN and CDR2 SYDVKM. This CDR3 region has 14 residues. V was shortened by 3 bases and J by 4 bases, with 12 bases between the two germline ends.

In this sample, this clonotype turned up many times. CDR3: CSVSAFYGYTF. CDR3 DNA sequence: TGCAGCGTTAGTGCATTCTATGGCTACACCTTC. The chain combines TRBV29-1 with TRBJ1-2; the D is unclear. Trimming cost V 5 bases and J 4 bases, with 8 bases left between them. This CDR3 comprises 11 residues. Germline CDR1 is SQVTM and CDR2 is ANQGSEA.

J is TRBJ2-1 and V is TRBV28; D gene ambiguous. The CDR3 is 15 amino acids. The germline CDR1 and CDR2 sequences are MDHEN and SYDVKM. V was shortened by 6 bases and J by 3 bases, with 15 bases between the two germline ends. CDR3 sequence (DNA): TGTGCCAGCAGCCCAGATTCGGGTAACTACAATGAGCAGTTCTTC. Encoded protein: CASSPDSGNYNEQFF. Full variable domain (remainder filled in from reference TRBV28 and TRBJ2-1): DVKVTQSSRYLVKRTGEKVFLECVQDMDHENMFWYRQDPGLGLRLIYFSYDVKMKEKGDIPEGYSVSREKKERFSLILESASTNQTSMYLCASSPDSGNYNEQFFGPGTRLTVL.

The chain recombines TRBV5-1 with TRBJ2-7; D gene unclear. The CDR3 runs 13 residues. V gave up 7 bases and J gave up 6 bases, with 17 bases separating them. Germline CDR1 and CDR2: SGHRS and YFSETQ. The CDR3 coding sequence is TGCGCCAGCTCAGGCGTAGCAGTTTCCGAGCAGTACTTC. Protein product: CASSGVAVSEQYF.

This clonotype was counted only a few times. The CDR3 sequence: CASGDAVGTDTQYF. DNA of the CDR3: TGCGCCAGCGGGGACGCGGTCGGCACAGATACGCAGTATTTT. The rearrangement links TRBV5-1 to TRBJ2-3; D possibly uses TRBD1 or TRBD2 (5 bases each). Germline V CDR1 and CDR2: SGHRS, YFSETQ. The CDR3 is 14 amino acids. V was trimmed by 7 bases and J by 1 base, leaving 13 bases between them.

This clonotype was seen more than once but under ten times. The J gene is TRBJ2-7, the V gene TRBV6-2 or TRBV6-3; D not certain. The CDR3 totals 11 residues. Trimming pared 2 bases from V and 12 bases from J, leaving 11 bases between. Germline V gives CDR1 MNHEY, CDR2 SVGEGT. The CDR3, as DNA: TGTGCCAGCAGTTACGGAGCTGACGGGTACTTC. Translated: CASSYGADGYF.

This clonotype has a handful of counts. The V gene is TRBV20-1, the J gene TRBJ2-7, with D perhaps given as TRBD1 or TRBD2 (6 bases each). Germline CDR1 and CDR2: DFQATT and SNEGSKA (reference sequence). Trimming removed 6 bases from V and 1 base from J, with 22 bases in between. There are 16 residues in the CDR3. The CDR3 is CSATGGQPLISYEQYF. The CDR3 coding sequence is TGCAGTGCCACTGGGGGGCAGCCACTTATATCCTACGAGCAGTACTTC.

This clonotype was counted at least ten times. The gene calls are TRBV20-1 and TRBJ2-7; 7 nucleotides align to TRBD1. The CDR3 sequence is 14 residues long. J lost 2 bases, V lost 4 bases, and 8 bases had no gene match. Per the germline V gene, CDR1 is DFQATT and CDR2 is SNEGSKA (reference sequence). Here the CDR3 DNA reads TGCAGTGCTACAACCTCAGGACAGGCCTACGAGCAGTACTTC. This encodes CSATTSGQAYEQYF.

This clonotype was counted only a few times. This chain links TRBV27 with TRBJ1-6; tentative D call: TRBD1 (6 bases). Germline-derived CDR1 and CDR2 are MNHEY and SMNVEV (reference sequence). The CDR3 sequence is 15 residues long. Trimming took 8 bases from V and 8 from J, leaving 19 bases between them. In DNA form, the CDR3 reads TGTGCCAGCTGCCAACAGGGAATCCGTTATTCACCCCTCCACTTT. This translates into CASCQQGIRYSPLHF.

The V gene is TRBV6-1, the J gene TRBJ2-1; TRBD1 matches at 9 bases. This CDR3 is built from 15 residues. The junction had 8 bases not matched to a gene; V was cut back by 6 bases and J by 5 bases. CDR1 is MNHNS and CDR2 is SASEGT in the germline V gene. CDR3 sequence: CASSPGTGFHNEQFF. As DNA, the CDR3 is TGTGCCAGCAGCCCCGGGACAGGGTTTCACAATGAGCAGTTCTTC.